The T cell receptor (beta chain) described here comes from a study of identical twins listed by TCRdb under 2016. As for the study more broadly: To test whether fetal clonotypes persist, the study used deep sequencing on TCR alpha and beta repertoires from monozygotic twins, unrelated adults of various ages, and cord blood. To rule out contamination, the twin experiments were replicated at different times with different library preparation protocols. Overall study outcomes, separate from this receptor: Because the same donors could not be followed over many years, the conclusions depended on cross-sectional statistical analysis. Zero-insertion analyses could be partly confounded by invariant T cells such as MAIT and iNKT, although diverse VJ usage argued against such confounding for most clonotypes. Compared with coincidental sharing between unrelated individuals, an excess of low generation-probability sequences was observed among out-of-frame TCR alpha sequences shared between twins. A weaker excess of twin sharing was found in beta out-of-frame sequences because the signal-to-noise ratio was lowered by fewer shared sequences. Abundant cord blood beta clonotypes had fewer insertions, young adult naive repertoires showed a similar but weaker trend, and memory repertoires showed no such trend. Recombination models systematically underestimated out-of-frame TCR alpha sharing in monozygotic twins but agreed with sharing between unrelated individuals.

Inclusive of the bounding cysteine and phenylalanine, the CDR3 is 16 residues long. Only CDR3 DNA remains: 48 bases, in frame from the first base. Germline trimming: 2 bases from V, 5 bases from J; junction bases outside gene matches: 3. CDR1 and CDR2 are drawn from the germline V gene: SGHVS, FQNEAQ. The method was 5' RACE. TCRdb records Illumina HiSeq 2000 as the sequencer. Template switching introduced a universal primer binding site; the final cDNA contained a unique molecular identifier, enabling accurate counting of TCR cDNA molecules. Specific primers in the conserved constant-segment region were used to synthesize first-strand cDNA for TCR alpha and beta chains. Each cDNA library was double barcoded, with a SMART-Mk sample barcode plus Illumina barcodes, to control for contamination. TruSeq adapter sequences, together with Illumina sample barcodes, were added in two successive PCR steps. TCR alpha and beta cDNA libraries were sequenced on the Illumina HiSeq platform with custom primers. In the authors' own workflow: Raw reads were processed with MiGEC to extract unique molecular identifiers, and MiXCR was used to determine CDR3 positions. Recombination models were inferred per individual with the repgenHMM and IGoR tools using an EM algorithm. The tcR package in R was used for shared clonotype analysis, with sharing normalized by the product of cloneset sizes. To study raw recombination free of thymic and clonal selection effects, out-of-frame nonproductive sequences were analyzed. Through fastp at Q25 and MiXCR, TCRdb rebuilt clones from the public reads, retaining in-frame beta chains. Rows matching on CDR3 protein sequence are summarized as one entry with the most common DNA and genes. For this entry, the V and J calls and clone size follow TCRdb and not the study's own pipeline. The sample contains roughly 710,000 distinct CDR3 sequences, around 6% of them found a single time. Under 2% of the sample belongs to the ten largest clones.

With respect to this clonotype: Its target antigen remains unknown. It has no much larger one-base neighbor in the sample; base qualities were not kept.

Every donor was a healthy Caucasian. Three unrelated non-twin adults were additionally sequenced: a male aged 18 to 29, a male aged 50 to 60 and a female aged 50 to 60. Miltenyi CD45RO+ enrichment and human naive T-cell isolation kits were used to isolate memory (CD45RO+) and naive T cells from PBMC. The chain uses TRBV7-8 and TRBJ2-3, with 14 bases matching TRBD2. This clonotype originated in a man between 18 and 35 years old in good health. Sequenced: naive T cells sorted from blood. In light of the paper, this sample's cell subset or site label describes: cells isolated with a human naive T-cell isolation kit. The CDR3 region: CASSLLGLAGEDTQYF. The nucleotides are TGTGCCAGCAGCTTATTGGGACTAGCGGGAGAAGATACGCAGTATTTT.